This T cell receptor beta chain is drawn from a study of blood T cells in healthy people across ages. Study outcomes and limitations: Strongly correlated with naive T cell percentage was TCR beta diversity. Fewer expanded clones and more diversity marked long-lived versus aged donors.

This clonotype has more than one count but fewer than ten. The antigen is undetermined. This may be a read error: a much more frequent sequence differs by one nucleotide. PCR was performed a second time for roughly 7 to 11 cycles using a sample-barcoded 5' primer and a J-beta primer mix. Tags on each cDNA molecule came from a template-switch adaptor with 12 random nucleotides. There were at least 2.5 million CDR3-containing paired-end reads obtained from each sample. A single record per CDR3 protein comes from TCRdb applying MiXCR to the 5' RACE reads. The sample shows hundreds of thousands of distinct CDR3 sequences, around 45% of them seen only once. The clonotype was recovered from an older woman in good health. The source material was blood.

The CDR3 DNA reads as TGCAGCGTTTACGCCGGGACTAGCACAGATACGCAGTATTTT. Translating it yields CSVYAGTSTDTQYF. V and J are TRBV29-1 and TRBJ2-3; a weak D match, TRBD2 (6 bases). V gave up 5 bases and J gave up 0 bases, with 12 bases separating them. Germline V gene lookup returns CDR1 SQVTM and CDR2 ANQGSEA. The CDR3 is made up of 14 amino acids.